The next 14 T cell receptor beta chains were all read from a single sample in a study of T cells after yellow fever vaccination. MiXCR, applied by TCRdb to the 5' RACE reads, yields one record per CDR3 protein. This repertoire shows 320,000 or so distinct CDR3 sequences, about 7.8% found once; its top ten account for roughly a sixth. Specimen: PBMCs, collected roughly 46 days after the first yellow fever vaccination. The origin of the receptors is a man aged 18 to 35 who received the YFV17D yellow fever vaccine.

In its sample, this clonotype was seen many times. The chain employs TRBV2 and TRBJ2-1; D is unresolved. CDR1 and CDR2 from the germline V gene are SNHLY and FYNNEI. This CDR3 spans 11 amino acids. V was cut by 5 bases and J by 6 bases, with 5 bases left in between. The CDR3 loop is CASSFPNEQFF. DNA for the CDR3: TGTGCCAGCAGTTTTCCCAATGAGCAGTTCTTC.

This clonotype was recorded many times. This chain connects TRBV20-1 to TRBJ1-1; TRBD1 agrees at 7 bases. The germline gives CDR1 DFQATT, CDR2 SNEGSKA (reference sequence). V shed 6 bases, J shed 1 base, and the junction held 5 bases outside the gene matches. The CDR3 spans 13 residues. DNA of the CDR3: TGCAGTGCCTCCGGGACAGCGAACACTGAAGCTTTCTTT. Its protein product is CSASGTANTEAFF.

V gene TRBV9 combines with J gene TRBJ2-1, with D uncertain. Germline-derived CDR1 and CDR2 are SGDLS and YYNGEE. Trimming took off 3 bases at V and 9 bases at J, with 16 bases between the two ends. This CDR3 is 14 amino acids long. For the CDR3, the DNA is TGTGCCAGCAGCGCCATGGATGACACCGGTGAGCAGTTCTTC. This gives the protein CASSAMDDTGEQFF.

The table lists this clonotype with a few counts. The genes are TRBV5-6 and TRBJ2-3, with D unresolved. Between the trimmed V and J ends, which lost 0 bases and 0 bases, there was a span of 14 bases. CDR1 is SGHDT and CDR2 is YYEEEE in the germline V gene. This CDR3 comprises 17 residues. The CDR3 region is CASSLGVGPSSTDTQYF. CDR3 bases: TGTGCCAGCAGCTTGGGGGTAGGGCCTTCTAGCACAGATACGCAGTATTTT.

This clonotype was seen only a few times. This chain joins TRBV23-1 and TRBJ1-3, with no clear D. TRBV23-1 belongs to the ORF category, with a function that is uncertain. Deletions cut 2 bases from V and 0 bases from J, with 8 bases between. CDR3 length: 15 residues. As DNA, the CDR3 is TGCGCCAGCAGTCAAGGGCTGACCTCTGGAAACACCATATATTTT. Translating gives CASSQGLTSGNTIYF.

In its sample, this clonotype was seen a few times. The CDR3 loop is CASSITGTPNTEAFF. The CDR3 coding sequence is TGTGCCAGCAGTATTACCGGGACACCCAACACTGAAGCTTTCTTT. The chain employs TRBV12-3 or TRBV12-4 and TRBJ1-1; the D gene is possibly TRBD1 (6 bases). V lost 5 bases, J lost 2 bases, and 15 bases lay in between. This CDR3 comprises 15 residues.

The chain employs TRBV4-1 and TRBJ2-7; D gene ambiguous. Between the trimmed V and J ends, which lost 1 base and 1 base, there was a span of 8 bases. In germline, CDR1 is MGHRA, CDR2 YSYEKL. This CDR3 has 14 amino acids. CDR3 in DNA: TGCGCCAGCAGCCAAGTTCCCAGATCCTACGAGCAGTACTTC. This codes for CASSQVPRSYEQYF.

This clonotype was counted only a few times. For the CDR3, the DNA is TGTGCCAGTGAGAGCTCTGGAAACACCATATATTTT. This translates into CASESSGNTIYF. The chain links TRBV12-3 or TRBV12-4 to TRBJ1-3; no firm D call. The CDR3 loop spans 12 amino acids. V lost 9 bases and J 0 bases, leaving 6 bases between the germline ends.

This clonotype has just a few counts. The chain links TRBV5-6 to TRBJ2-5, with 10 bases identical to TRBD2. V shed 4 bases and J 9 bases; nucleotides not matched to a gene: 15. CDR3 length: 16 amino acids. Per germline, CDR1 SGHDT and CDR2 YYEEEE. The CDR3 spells CASSQKGLASVWAQYF. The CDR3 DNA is TGTGCCAGCAGCCAGAAGGGACTAGCGTCGGTCTGGGCCCAGTACTTC.

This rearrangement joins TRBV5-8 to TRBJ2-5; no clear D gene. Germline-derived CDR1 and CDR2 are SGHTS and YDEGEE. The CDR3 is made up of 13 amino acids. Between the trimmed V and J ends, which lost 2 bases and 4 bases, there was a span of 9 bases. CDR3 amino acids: CASSFRVGETQYF. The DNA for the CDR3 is TGTGCCAGCAGCTTCCGGGTGGGAGAGACCCAGTACTTC.

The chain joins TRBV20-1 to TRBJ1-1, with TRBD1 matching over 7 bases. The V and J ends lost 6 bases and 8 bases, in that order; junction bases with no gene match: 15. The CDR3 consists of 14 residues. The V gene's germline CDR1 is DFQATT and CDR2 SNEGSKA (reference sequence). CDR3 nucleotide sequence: TGCAGTGCCCGCGGACAGGCCGACAACCTCGAAGCTTTCTTT. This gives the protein CSARGQADNLEAFF.

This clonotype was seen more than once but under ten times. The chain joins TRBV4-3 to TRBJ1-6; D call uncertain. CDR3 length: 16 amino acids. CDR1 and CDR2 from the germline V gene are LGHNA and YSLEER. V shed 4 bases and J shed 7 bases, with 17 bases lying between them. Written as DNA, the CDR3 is TGCGCCAGCAGCCTATCATGGACCGGTACGAATTCACCCCTCCACTTT. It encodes CASSLSWTGTNSPLHF.

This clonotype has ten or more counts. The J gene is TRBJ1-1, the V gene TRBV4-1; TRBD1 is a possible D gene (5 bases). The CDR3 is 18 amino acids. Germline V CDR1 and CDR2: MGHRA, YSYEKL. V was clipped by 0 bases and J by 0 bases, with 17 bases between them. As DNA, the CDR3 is TGCGCCAGCAGCCAAGATATAGCGGCAGGGTTCCTGAACACTGAAGCTTTCTTT. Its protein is CASSQDIAAGFLNTEAFF.

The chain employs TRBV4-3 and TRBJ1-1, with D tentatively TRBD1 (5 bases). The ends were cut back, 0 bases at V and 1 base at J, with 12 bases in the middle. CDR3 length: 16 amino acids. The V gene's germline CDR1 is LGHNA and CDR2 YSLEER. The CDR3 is CASSQELPGGNTEAFF. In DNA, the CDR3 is TGCGCCAGCAGCCAAGAGCTACCCGGGGGGAACACTGAAGCTTTCTTT.